This T cell receptor beta chain is from a study of early T cells in non-severe SARS-CoV-2 infection. This clonotype has just a few counts. TCRdb used MiXCR to reprocess the 5' RACE reads, holding one entry per CDR3 protein. Altogether more than 55,000 distinct CDR3 sequences are present, about 8.9% being singletons, with the ten largest covering roughly 15%. V dropped 5 bases and J dropped 7; count of bases not matched to a gene: 4. Germline values: CDR1 SGHTA, CDR2 FQGNSA. This CDR3 is built from 13 residues. The receptor was isolated from an adult who was a healthcare worker with PCR-confirmed SARS-CoV-2 infection or an uninfected control (not recorded which). Sequencing input: whole blood. The gene calls are TRBV7-2 and TRBJ2-1; 8 bases line up with TRBD1. CDR3 loop: CASSPRTGNEQFF. DNA for the CDR3: TGTGCCAGCAGCCCACGGACAGGGAATGAGCAGTTCTTC.